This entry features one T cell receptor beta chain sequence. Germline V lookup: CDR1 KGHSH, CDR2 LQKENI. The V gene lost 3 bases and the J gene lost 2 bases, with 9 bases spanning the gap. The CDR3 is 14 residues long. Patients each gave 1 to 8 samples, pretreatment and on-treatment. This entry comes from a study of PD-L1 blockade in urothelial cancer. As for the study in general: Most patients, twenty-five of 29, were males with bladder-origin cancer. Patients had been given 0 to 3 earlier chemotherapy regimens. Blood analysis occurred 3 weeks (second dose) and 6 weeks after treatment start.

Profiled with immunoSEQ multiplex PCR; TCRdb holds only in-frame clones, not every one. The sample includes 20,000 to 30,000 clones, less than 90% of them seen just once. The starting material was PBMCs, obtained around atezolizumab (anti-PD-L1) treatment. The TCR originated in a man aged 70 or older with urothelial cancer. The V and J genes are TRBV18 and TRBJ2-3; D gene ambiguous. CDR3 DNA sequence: TGTGCCAGCTCACCCGAAAGCGACACAGATACGCAGTATTTT. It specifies CASSPESDTDTQYF. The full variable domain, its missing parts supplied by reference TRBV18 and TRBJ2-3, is NAGVMQNPRHLVRRRGQEARLRCSPMKGHSHVYWYRQLPEEGLKFMVYLQKENIIDESGMPKERFSAEFPKEGPSILRIQQVVRGDSAAYFCASSPESDTDTQYFGPGTRLTVL.